A single sample is the source of the 8 T cell receptor beta chains below, sequenced in a study of control samples from healthy donors and cancer patients. Some clones are missing from TCRdb's copy, which holds only in-frame ones; the method was immunoSEQ multiplex PCR. The table lists around 90,000 clones, more than 70% of them singletons. The source material was blood. The source is a woman aged 40 to 50 in good health.

This chain uses TRBV7-8 with TRBJ1-6, with 9 bases fitting TRBD1. The CDR3 is 15 residues long. Germline trimming cut 4 bases from V and 9 bases from J; bases unmatched to any gene: 7. Germline CDR1 is SGHVS and CDR2 is FQNEAQ. The CDR3 sequence is CASSSGTGLGSPLHF. CDR3 DNA: TGTGCCAGCAGCTCGGGGACAGGGCTGGGTTCACCCCTCCACTTT.

CDR3 DNA sequence: TGTGCCAGCTCACAGAATACCAACTATGGCTACACCTTC. Its translation: CASSQNTNYGYTF. The V gene is TRBV18, the J gene TRBJ1-2; D gene ambiguous. This CDR3 region has 13 residues. The ends were cut back, 4 bases at V and 2 bases at J, with 8 bases in the middle. The V gene's germline CDR1 is KGHSH and CDR2 LQKENI.

The chain joins TRBV7-3 to TRBJ2-1; 7 bases are shared with TRBD1. CDR3 length: 15 residues. CDR1 and CDR2 from the germline V gene are SGHTA and FQGTGA. Trimming removed 2 bases from V and 2 bases from J; junction bases left unmatched: 3. The DNA of the CDR3 is TGTGCCAGCAGCTTATCGGGACAGCCCTACAATGAGCAGTTCTTC. Its translation is CASSLSGQPYNEQFF.

The genes are TRBV4-1 and TRBJ1-4, with a weak D call TRBD1 (5 bases). V was cut by 0 bases and J by 8 bases, with 10 bases left in between. CDR1 is MGHRA and CDR2 is YSYEKL in the germline V gene. The CDR3 is made up of 14 amino acids. The CDR3 loop reads CASSQDRRGEKLFF. Written as DNA, the CDR3 is TGCGCCAGCAGCCAAGATCGGCGGGGCGAAAAACTGTTTTTT.

The chain joins TRBV6-4 to TRBJ2-7, with 10 nucleotides matching TRBD2. The CDR3 spans 16 residues. The ends lost 6 bases at V and 7 bases at J; junction bases unmatched: 15. The germline gives CDR1 MRHNA, CDR2 SNTAGT. CDR3 in DNA: TGTGCCAGCAGCCCCCGACGTAGCGGGGGGACCGAGGAGCAGTACTTC. Translating gives CASSPRRSGGTEEQYF.

This rearrangement joins TRBV11-3 to TRBJ1-1; D is uncertain. The V and J ends lost 5 bases and 5 bases respectively, with 9 bases between them. The CDR3 covers 12 residues. Germline loops: CDR1 SGHNT, CDR2 YENEEA. CDR3 DNA sequence: TGTGCCAGCAGCAGTACCGGGACTGAAGCTTTCTTT. Translation: CASSSTGTEAFF.

The chain recombines TRBV4-3 with TRBJ2-3; D unresolved. The CDR3 length is 17 residues. Germline CDR1 reads LGHNA; CDR2 reads YSLEER. V lost 0 bases to trimming and J lost 2 bases, with 15 bases between them. CDR3 nucleotides: TGCGCCAGCAGCCAAGATCCAGCCATACACGCCACAGATACGCAGTATTTT. Translation gives CASSQDPAIHATDTQYF.

The chain couples TRBV6-2 or TRBV6-3 to TRBJ2-1; TRBD2 matches 7 bases. CDR3 length: 15 residues. CDR1 is MNHEY, CDR2 SVGEGT, per germline. V lost 4 bases to trimming and J lost 6 bases; unmatched junction nucleotides: 9. CDR3: CASSLPTSLGNEQFF. In DNA form, the CDR3 reads TGTGCCAGCAGTTTACCGACTAGCCTGGGCAATGAGCAGTTCTTC.